This TCR beta chain derives from a study of blood T cell repertoires in COVID-19. Across the whole study: The analysed material was cDNA or gDNA that came from T cells, B-cell-depleted T cells, or PBMCs.

The CDR3 length is 17 residues. Germline V gene data show CDR1 as LGHNA and CDR2 as YSLEER. With 1 base clipped from V and 3 bases from J, the junction kept 6 bases outside the gene matches. Clones were read by immunoSEQ multiplex PCR, and TCRdb kept only the in-frame ones, dropping some. The profile covers 40,000 or so clones, with around 80% appearing a single time and roughly 40% taken by the ten largest. This clonotype was sampled from a man aged 35 to 55 with active or convalescent COVID-19. Source material: peripheral blood. The chain uses TRBV4-3 and TRBJ2-3; 11 bases align to TRBD2. CDR3 loop: CASSQGTSGRYTDTQYF. Written as DNA, the CDR3 is TGCGCCAGCAGCCAAGGGACTAGCGGGCGATATACAGATACGCAGTATTTT.